Listed below are T cell receptor beta chains from one sample, sequenced in a study of CD8 T cells in ankylosing spondylitis. TCRdb reprocessed the 5' RACE reads via MiXCR and lists one record per CDR3 protein. Here the sample spans a few hundred thousand distinct CDR3 sequences, around 20% being singletons. The sample taken for sequencing was blood, either unsorted or a sorted T cell fraction (not recorded which). The receptors derive from a male donor with ankylosing spondylitis or in good health (not recorded which). CDR3s include the opening cysteine and the closing phenylalanine or tryptophan. The D gene is left open where the match is weak. Not all rows give a size; the values are once, few, many and, for expanded clones, a class.

J,D,V,size,DNA,CDR3
TRBJ2-7,.,TRBV11-2,.,TGTGCCAGCAGCTTAGACGCGCTAATTGGGACCGAACAGTACTTC,CASSLDALIGTEQYF
TRBJ2-1,.,TRBV24-1,.,TGTGCCACCAGTGACGCGGGACAAGGATACAATGAGCAGTTCTTC,CATSDAGQGYNEQFF
TRBJ2-5,TRBD2,TRBV6-5,few,TGTGCCAGCAGTTCCCTCGTAGCGGGGGGGCGACAAGAGACCCAGTACTTC,CASSSLVAGGRQETQYF
TRBJ1-2,.,TRBV9,few,TGTGCCAGCAGCGTAAATTCCGTCTGGGCGAATAACTATGGCTACACCTTC,CASSVNSVWANNYGYTF
TRBJ2-1,.,TRBV20-1,.,TGCAGTGCTAGACCGCGCCCCCCCGGGCTCATCTACAATGAGCAGTTCTTC,CSARPRPPGLIYNEQFF
TRBJ2-1,TRBD2,TRBV12-3/TRBV12-4,many,TGTGCCAGCAGTCTCCGGGAGGCCTTCTACAATGAGCAGTTCTTC,CASSLREAFYNEQFF
TRBJ2-7,.,TRBV29-1,many,TGCAGCGTTTATACAGCAGAATTCTACGAGCAGTACTTC,CSVYTAEFYEQYF
TRBJ2-5,.,TRBV7-8,.,TGTGCCAGCACTTCCATTGCTGACACCCCCCAATATTGGGCCCAGTACTTC,CASTSIADTPQYWAQYF
TRBJ2-7,TRBD1,TRBV4-1,once,TGCGCCAGCAGCCAGGGATCGGGACAGGGGGCGAGGGAGCAGTACTTC,CASSQGSGQGAREQYF
TRBJ2-7,.,TRBV19,.,TGTGCCAGTAGTATTTCAGGGAGTAGCTACGAGCAGTACTTC,CASSISGSSYEQYF
TRBJ2-1,.,TRBV15,.,TGTGCCACCAGCAGACGAACAAACTCCTACAATGAGCAGTTCTTC,CATSRRTNSYNEQFF
TRBJ2-3,.,TRBV21-1,.,TGTGCCAGCAGCAAAGAGGCGGGGGCTAGCACAGATACGCAGTATTTT,CASSKEAGASTDTQYF
TRBJ1-6,TRBD1,TRBV6-5,few,TGTGCCAGCAGTTACTCGCCAGGGGGTTCACCCCTCCACTTT,CASSYSPGGSPLHF
TRBJ2-7,.,TRBV7-8,few,TGTGCCAGCAGCGCGGACGGAGTAACCTACGAGCAGTACTTC,CASSADGVTYEQYF
TRBJ2-1,.,TRBV7-9,many,TGTGCCAGCAGCCCCGGGCTTAGTGAGCAGTTCTTC,CASSPGLSEQFF
TRBJ2-7,.,TRBV20-1,.,TGCAGCGGAAACCAGGGGGGTTACGAGCAGTACTTC,CSGNQGGYEQYF
TRBJ2-1,.,TRBV5-1,.,TGCGCCAGCAGCTCGACAGGCCCCTCCTACAATGAGCAGTTCTTC,CASSSTGPSYNEQFF
TRBJ2-7,.,TRBV28,.,TGTGCCAGCAGTTCAACCGAGGGTTTCCGTACCTACGAGCAGTACTTC,CASSSTEGFRTYEQYF
TRBJ1-2,.,TRBV30,.,TGTGCCTGGAACGTCGAGTCCTTCGTCGAGGGCTACACCTTC,CAWNVESFVEGYTF
TRBJ2-1,.,TRBV11-2,few,TGTGCCAGCAGCTTAGCCCGGCGGATCGACTACAATGAGCAGTTCTTC,CASSLARRIDYNEQFF
TRBJ1-1,TRBD1,TRBV4-1,many,TGTGCCAGCAGCTTGGGACAGATGAACACTGAAGCTTTCTTT,CASSLGQMNTEAFF
TRBJ2-2,.,TRBV27,.,TGTGCCAGCAGTTTTCCCGATAATACCACCATGGACGGGGCCTGGGAGCTGTTTTTT,CASSFPDNTTMDGAWELFF
TRBJ2-5,TRBD2,TRBV4-2,.,TGTGCCAGCGGGAAAGAGCGGGGAAGTGTCTTC,CASGKERGSVF
TRBJ2-1,TRBD2,TRBV14,few,TGTGCCAGCAGCCAAATAGCGGGGGGGCACAATGAGCAGTTCTTC,CASSQIAGGHNEQFF
TRBJ2-3,TRBD1,TRBV2,many,TGTGCCAGCAGTGAAGAGTCGGTAGGGACAGTCACAGATACGCAGTATTTT,CASSEESVGTVTDTQYF
TRBJ2-7,.,TRBV5-1,many,TGTGCCAGCAGCTTGGTCGGAACCTACGAGCAGTACTTC,CASSLVGTYEQYF
TRBJ2-1,.,TRBV5-4,.,TGTGCCAGCAGCTTTGGGGGTATAGCGACCCAAAGCGACAATGAGCAGTTCTTC,CASSFGGIATQSDNEQFF
TRBJ2-1,.,TRBV30,.,TGTGCCTGGACCAGGGTTTTAGGACAGTATTCCAATGAGCAGTTCTTC,CAWTRVLGQYSNEQFF
TRBJ2-7,.,TRBV5-6,.,TGTGCCAGCAGCTTGTTAGGGGTCTCCTACGAGCAGTACTTC,CASSLLGVSYEQYF
TRBJ2-1,.,TRBV19,.,TGTGCCAGTAGTACGGGTTATGGATGGAATGAGCAGTTCTTC,CASSTGYGWNEQFF
TRBJ2-7,TRBD2,TRBV27,.,TGTGCCAGCCACCGTAGCGGGGGGGATTCCTACGAGCAGTACTTC,CASHRSGGDSYEQYF
TRBJ2-5,.,TRBV28,few,TGTGCCATCGTGGGGGCAGACCAAGAGACCCAGTACTTC,CAIVGADQETQYF
TRBJ2-1,.,TRBV12-3/TRBV12-4,few,TGTGCCAGCAGGCCCTCTAGCGCCAGCTCCTACAATGAGCAGTTCTTC,CASRPSSASSYNEQFF